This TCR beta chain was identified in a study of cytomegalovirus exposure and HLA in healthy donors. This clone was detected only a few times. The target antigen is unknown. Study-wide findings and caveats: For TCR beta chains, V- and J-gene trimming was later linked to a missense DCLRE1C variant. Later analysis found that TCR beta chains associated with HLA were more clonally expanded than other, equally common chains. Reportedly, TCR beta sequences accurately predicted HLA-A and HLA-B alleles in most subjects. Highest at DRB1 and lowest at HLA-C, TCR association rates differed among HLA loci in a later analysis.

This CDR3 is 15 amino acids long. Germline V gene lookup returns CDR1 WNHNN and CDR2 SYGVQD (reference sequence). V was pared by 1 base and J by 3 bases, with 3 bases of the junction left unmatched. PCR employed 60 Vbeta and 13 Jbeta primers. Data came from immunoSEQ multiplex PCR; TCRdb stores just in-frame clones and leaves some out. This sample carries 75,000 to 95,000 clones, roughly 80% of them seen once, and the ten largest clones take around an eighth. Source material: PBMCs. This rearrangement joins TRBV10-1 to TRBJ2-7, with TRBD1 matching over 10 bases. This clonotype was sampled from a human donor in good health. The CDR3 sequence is CASSELGTGVYEQYF. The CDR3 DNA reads TGCGCCAGCAGTGAGTTGGGGACAGGGGTCTACGAGCAGTACTTC.